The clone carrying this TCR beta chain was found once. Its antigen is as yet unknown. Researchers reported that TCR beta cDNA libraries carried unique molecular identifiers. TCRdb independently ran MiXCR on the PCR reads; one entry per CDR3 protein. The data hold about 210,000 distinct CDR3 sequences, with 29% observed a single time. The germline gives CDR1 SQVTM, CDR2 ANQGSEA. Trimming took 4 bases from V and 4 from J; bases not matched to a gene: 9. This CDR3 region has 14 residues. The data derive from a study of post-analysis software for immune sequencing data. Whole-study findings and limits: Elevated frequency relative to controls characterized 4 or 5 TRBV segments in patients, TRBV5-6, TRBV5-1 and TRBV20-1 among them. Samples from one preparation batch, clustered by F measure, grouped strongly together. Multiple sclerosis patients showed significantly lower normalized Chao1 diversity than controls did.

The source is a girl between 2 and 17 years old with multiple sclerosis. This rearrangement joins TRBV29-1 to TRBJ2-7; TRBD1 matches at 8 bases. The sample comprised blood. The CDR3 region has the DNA TGCAGCGTTGTCCAGGGGGCCCCCCGGTACGAGCAGTACTTC. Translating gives CSVVQGAPRYEQYF.